This T cell receptor beta chain was identified during a study of spatial heterogeneity in lung cancer. Study-level information: A consistent excess of beta-chain over alpha-chain sequences was detected.

Points from the study as a whole: Tracking of tumor mutation counts was seen in expanded intratumoral alpha and beta TCR counts.

This clonotype was observed many times. The antigen remains undetermined. This beta chain is off target for a library built for alpha chains, so its abundance means little. Single TCR cDNA molecules each had their own unique molecular identifier. TCRdb re-called the 5' RACE reads with MiXCR, one entry per CDR3 protein. This table holds 15,000 to 20,000 distinct CDR3 sequences, under 8% found once. The time point here: sample taken at primary tumor resection. This TCR derives from a male donor with early-stage non-small cell lung cancer. The sample here was lung tumor tissue, taken at surgery.

In nucleotides, the CDR3 is TGTGCCAGCAAGCGGACTAGCGATGACAATGAGCAGTTCTTC. This encodes CASKRTSDDNEQFF. The rearrangement links TRBV28 to TRBJ2-1; TRBD2 aligns across 9 bases. The CDR3 spans 14 residues. CDR1 and CDR2 from the germline V gene are MDHEN and SYDVKM. V dropped 7 bases and J dropped 5; count of bases not matched to a gene: 6.